The T cell receptor (beta chain) under discussion was sequenced for a study of cytomegalovirus exposure and HLA in healthy donors. A few counts support this clone. The PCR used 60 Vbeta and 13 Jbeta primers. Clones were sequenced by immunoSEQ multiplex PCR, and TCRdb holds only the in-frame ones, with some missing. The repertoire includes 68,000 or so clones, around three quarters of them detected once, and approximately 4.2% sits in the top ten. Sample: PBMCs. The clonotype comes from a young woman in good health and CMV-seronegative.

The CDR3: CASSFDRAGANVLTF. CDR3 nucleotides: TGCGCCAGCAGCTTTGACAGGGCTGGGGCCAACGTCCTGACTTTC. The chain joins TRBV5-1 to TRBJ2-6; 7 bases line up with TRBD1. Trimming took 2 bases from V and 2 from J; bases not matched to a gene: 1. The CDR3 covers 15 residues. CDR1 is SGHRS and CDR2 is YFSETQ in the germline V gene.